A single sample is the source of the 30 T cell receptor beta chains below, sequenced in a study of vaccination and CD4 T cells after COVID-19. From the PCR reads, TCRdb called clonotypes with MiXCR, one entry per CDR3 protein. The sample yields fewer than 25,000 distinct CDR3 sequences, 51% seen once. Sample: CD4+ T cells from blood, taken before SARS-CoV-2 vaccination. The receptors shown here come from a human donor who had recovered from COVID-19.

This clonotype was counted a single time. The chain uses TRBV18 and TRBJ1-1; 10 positions agree with TRBD1. The V gene end was trimmed by 4 bases and the J gene end by 1 base; junction bases not matched to a gene: 3. CDR1 is KGHSH and CDR2 is LQKENI in the germline V gene. CDR3 length: 15 amino acids. The CDR3 loop is CASSQRQGANTEAFF. The CDR3 nucleotides read TGTGCCAGCTCACAAAGACAGGGGGCGAACACTGAAGCTTTCTTT. Drawing the rest from reference TRBV18 and TRBJ1-1, the complete variable domain is NAGVMQNPRHLVRRRGQEARLRCSPMKGHSHVYWYRQLPEEGLKFMVYLQKENIIDESGMPKERFSAEFPKEGPSILRIQQVVRGDSAAYFCASSQRQGANTEAFFGQGTRLTVV.

There are a few counts of this clonotype. V and J are TRBV6-1 and TRBJ1-1; D gene uncertain. V lost 1 base to trimming and J lost 6 bases, with 6 bases between them. The CDR3 contains 12 residues. CDR1 and CDR2 from the germline V gene are MNHNS and SASEGT. CDR3 amino acids: CASSEVVAEAFF. CDR3 DNA sequence: TGTGCCAGCAGTGAAGTAGTTGCTGAAGCTTTCTTT.

The sample holds a few counts of this clonotype. This rearrangement joins TRBV7-2 to TRBJ1-5; D ambiguous. V lost 1 base and J 0 bases, leaving 7 bases between the germline ends. CDR3 size: 15 residues. Germline-derived CDR1 and CDR2 are SGHTA and FQGNSA. The CDR3 coding sequence is TGTGCCAGCAGCTTAGAAGGGTTTAGCAATCAGCCCCAGCATTTT. Translated: CASSLEGFSNQPQHF.

This clonotype was counted between two and nine times. The chain employs TRBV6-1 and TRBJ2-5; 11 bases fit TRBD2. V gave up 6 bases and J gave up 0 bases; unmatched junction bases: 3. Germline loops: CDR1 MNHNS, CDR2 SASEGT. The CDR3 spans 15 residues. The CDR3 protein is CASRPGLADQETQYF. The DNA for the CDR3 is TGTGCCAGCAGGCCGGGACTAGCGGACCAAGAGACCCAGTACTTC.

The sample holds a few counts of this clonotype. The chain links TRBV6-2 or TRBV6-3 to TRBJ2-7, with 7 bases identical to TRBD2. Germline V gene sequence: CDR1 MNHEY, CDR2 SVGEGT. The length of the CDR3 is 11 residues. In DNA form, the CDR3 reads TGTGGAAGCGGGAACTCCTACGAGCAGTACTTC. Its protein is CGSGNSYEQYF.

The chain joins TRBV6-5 to TRBJ2-1, with no clear D. V lost 2 bases and J lost 7, with 3 bases in between. Germline V gene sequence: CDR1 MNHEY, CDR2 SVGAGI. This CDR3 contains 11 residues. CDR3 coding DNA: TGTGCCAGCAGTTACATAAATGAGCAGTTCTTC. Residues: CASSYINEQFF.

The rearrangement links TRBV20-1 to TRBJ1-2; TRBD1 matches 8 bases. Per the germline V gene, CDR1 is DFQATT and CDR2 is SNEGSKA (reference sequence). The CDR3 spans 12 residues. V lost 7 bases and J lost 0; bases outside the gene matches: 1. In DNA, the CDR3 is TGCAGTGGGGACAGGACTAACTATGGCTACACCTTC. Encoded protein: CSGDRTNYGYTF.

This chain's CDR3 is CSARGYSFRYEQYF. CDR3 sequence (DNA): TGCAGTGCTAGAGGTTATAGCTTTAGGTACGAGCAGTACTTC. This chain connects TRBV20-1 to TRBJ2-7; D gene uncertain. The CDR3 is 14 residues long. Germline CDR1 is DFQATT and CDR2 is SNEGSKA (reference sequence). Trimming took 1 base from V and 4 from J, leaving 14 bases between them.

Points on this clonotype: The junction and the germline gene differ at one end; a read error may be behind it. The V call is TRBV7-7, the J call TRBJ2-6; possibly TRBD2 for D (5 bases). The length of the CDR3 is 16 residues. Per the germline V gene, CDR1 is SSHAT and CDR2 is FNYEAQ (reference sequence). CDR3 nucleotide sequence: TGTGCTAGCAGCTTAGCGACTCACTCTGGGGCCAACGTCCTGACTTTC. Translation: CASSLATHSGANVLTF.

The chain couples TRBV4-1 to TRBJ2-5; D ambiguous. V was clipped by 0 bases and J by 4 bases, with 12 bases between them. In germline, CDR1 is MGHRA, CDR2 YSYEKL. This CDR3 contains 15 residues. CDR3 region: CASSQEARGLETQYF. In DNA, the CDR3 is TGCGCCAGCAGCCAAGAAGCTCGCGGTCTAGAGACCCAGTACTTC.

The J gene is TRBJ2-2, the V gene TRBV20-1; tentative D call: TRBD1 (6 bases). The CDR3 is 12 residues long. Germline CDR1 DFQATT, CDR2 SNEGSKA (reference sequence). V was cut by 6 bases and J by 6 bases, with 11 bases left in between. The chain's CDR3 is CSAPRGPGELFF. CDR3 nucleotides: TGCAGTGCACCCAGGGGACCCGGGGAGCTGTTTTTT.

The V call is TRBV6-5, the J call TRBJ2-1; no definite D call. Germline lookup yields CDR1 MNHEY and CDR2 SVGAGI. CDR3 length equals 12 residues. V shed 2 bases and J shed 3 bases, with 2 bases lying between them. This CDR3 is CASSYGYNEQFF. As DNA, the CDR3 is TGTGCCAGCAGTTACGGCTACAATGAGCAGTTCTTC.

The chain joins TRBV7-9 to TRBJ2-1, with 7 bases fitting TRBD1. From germline, CDR1 is SEHNR and CDR2 FQNEAQ (reference sequence). With 3 bases clipped from V and 0 bases from J, the junction kept 2 bases outside the gene matches. The CDR3 covers 15 residues. CDR3 sequence: CASSFYRGSYNEQFF. The CDR3 nucleotides are TGTGCCAGCAGCTTTTACAGGGGCTCCTACAATGAGCAGTTCTTC.

This clonotype has just a few counts. The V gene is TRBV10-2, the J gene TRBJ1-6, with D possibly matching TRBD1 (6 bases). CDR1 is WSHSY, CDR2 SAAADI, per germline. Trimming removed 4 bases from V and 8 bases from J, with 9 bases in between. The CDR3 loop spans 13 amino acids. The CDR3 bases are TGCGCCAGCAGTGGGAGGGGGGATTCACCCCTCCACTTT. Its translation is CASSGRGDSPLHF.

The chain employs TRBV4-2 and TRBJ2-3, with D tentatively TRBD2 (5 bases). Germline CDR1 LGHNA, CDR2 YNFKEQ. With 5 bases removed from V and 4 bases from J, the gap between germline ends came to 16 bases. This CDR3 spans 15 amino acids. The CDR3 region has the DNA TGTGCCAGCAGCATTGTACTAGGCGTTTCAGATACGCAGTATTTT. This encodes CASSIVLGVSDTQYF.

The rearrangement uses TRBV12-3 or TRBV12-4 and TRBJ2-5; weak D call: TRBD2 (7 bases). The CDR3 has 16 residues. Trimming removed 5 bases from V and 1 base from J, with 17 bases in between. The CDR3 DNA is TGTGCCAGCAGTAGGGGGGCTAGCGGAAGCCAAGAGACCCAGTACTTC. Translated, it gives CASSRGASGSQETQYF.

The chain links TRBV3-1 to TRBJ2-7; 9 bases line up with TRBD1. This CDR3 comprises 16 residues. V shed 4 bases, J shed 6 bases, and the junction held 13 bases outside the gene matches. CDR1 is LGHDT and CDR2 is YNNKEL in the germline V gene (reference sequence). CDR3 sequence (DNA): TGTGCCAGCAGCCGAAGAACGGGACAGGGTTTTAGCGAGCAGTACTTC. Translated, it gives CASSRRTGQGFSEQYF.

CDR3 nucleotide sequence: TGTGCCAGCAGCTTATTCCCTGGGGGACTAGCGGCCTCCTACGAGCAGTACTTC. It is translated as CASSLFPGGLAASYEQYF. The V and J genes are TRBV11-2 and TRBJ2-7; the match to TRBD2 covers 11 bases. Germline CDR1 is SGHAT and CDR2 is FQNNGV. Unmatched junction bases numbered 9, after V lost 2 bases and J lost 0 bases. This CDR3 is 18 amino acids long.

A few counts support this clonotype. The genes are TRBV7-9 and TRBJ1-2; 7 nucleotides line up with TRBD1. CDR3 length: 13 residues. J was trimmed by 7 bases and V by 7 bases; bases with no gene match: 9. The germline CDR1 and CDR2 sequences are SEHNR and FQNEAQ (reference sequence). For the CDR3, the DNA is TGTGCCAGCAAGGAGACAGGGAGTGGTGGCTACACCTTC. Protein: CASKETGSGGYTF.

The gene calls are TRBV2 and TRBJ1-5; D unresolved. Looked up from germline, CDR1 is SNHLY and CDR2 is FYNNEI. The CDR3 is 12 residues long. V dropped 7 bases and J dropped 1 base, with 5 bases sitting between them. In nucleotides, the CDR3 is TGTGCCAGCAAGGACAGCAATCAGCCCCAGCATTTT. Amino acids: CASKDSNQPQHF.

The rearrangement uses TRBV6-2 or TRBV6-3 and TRBJ2-3, with D maybe TRBD2 (7 bases). Germline V gene sequence: CDR1 MNHEY, CDR2 SVGEGT. V was pared by 4 bases and J by 4 bases, with 18 bases between. The CDR3 has 16 amino acids. The CDR3 DNA is TGTGCCAGCAGTTGGCCGACGGGGGGCCTTGCAGATACGCAGTATTTT. It codes for CASSWPTGGLADTQYF.

This chain uses TRBV7-2 with TRBJ2-6; 7 positions match TRBD1. The CDR3 runs to 15 residues. The germline V gene has CDR1 SGHTA and CDR2 FQGNSA. V gave up 3 bases and J gave up 3 bases; unmatched junction bases: 2. The CDR3, as DNA: TGTGCCAGCAGCTTCACAGGGGTTGGGGCCAACGTCCTGACTTTC. It yields the protein CASSFTGVGANVLTF.

This chain links TRBV10-3 with TRBJ2-1; TRBD2 matches at 12 bases. The CDR3 covers 17 residues. Germline CDR1 is ENHRY and CDR2 is SYGVKD. V lost 2 bases and J lost 7; bases outside the gene matches: 9. The CDR3 spells CAISEISGTSGWNEQFF. DNA for the CDR3: TGTGCCATCAGTGAGATATCCGGGACTAGCGGGTGGAATGAGCAGTTCTTC.

The chain recombines TRBV10-3 with TRBJ2-7, with D possibly matching TRBD2 (5 bases). Germline loops: CDR1 ENHRY, CDR2 SYGVKD. This CDR3 region has 13 residues. Between the trimmed V and J ends, which lost 4 bases and 2 bases, there was a span of 9 bases. CDR3 residues: CAISGYGTYEQYF. The CDR3 coding sequence is TGTGCCATCAGTGGGTACGGGACCTACGAGCAGTACTTC.

The chain couples TRBV20-1 to TRBJ2-3, with TRBD2 identical over 8 bases. The germline CDR1 and CDR2 sequences are DFQATT and SNEGSKA (reference sequence). With V trimmed by 5 bases and J by 4 bases, 8 bases remained unmatched. The CDR3 totals 14 residues. The DNA of the CDR3 is TGCAGTGCTTTTGGACTAGCTCTTGCAGATACGCAGTATTTT. This gives the protein CSAFGLALADTQYF.

CDR3 in DNA: TGCAGTGCTAGTTGGGGTAATGCCTATTCACCCCTCCACTTT. It encodes CSASWGNAYSPLHF. The V call is TRBV20-1, the J call TRBJ1-6; no clear D. In germline, CDR1 is DFQATT, CDR2 SNEGSKA (reference sequence). With 3 bases removed from V and 8 bases from J, the gap between germline ends came to 14 bases. The length of the CDR3 is 14 residues.

This clonotype has only a few counts. The V gene is TRBV7-2, the J gene TRBJ2-5; D remains ambiguous. V gave up 2 bases and J gave up 4 bases, with 8 bases separating them. This CDR3 contains 13 residues. Germline CDR1 and CDR2: SGHTA and FQGNSA. CDR3 residues: CASSLTARETQYF. The CDR3 DNA follows: TGTGCCAGCAGCTTAACGGCGAGAGAGACCCAGTACTTC.

This chain joins TRBV6-2 or TRBV6-3 and TRBJ2-3; 9 bases are shared with TRBD2. After removal of 5 bases from V and 1 base from J, the junction contained 7 bases not matched to a gene. This CDR3 comprises 16 residues. The germline V gene encodes CDR1 MNHEY and CDR2 SVGEGT. Written as DNA, the CDR3 is TGTGCCAGCAGTCTCGGGAGACTAGCGGGCACAGATACGCAGTATTTT. Protein product: CASSLGRLAGTDTQYF.

The chain couples TRBV5-8 to TRBJ2-6; no firm D call. Deletions cut 0 bases from V and 0 bases from J, with 4 bases between. The CDR3 runs 15 residues. Per germline, CDR1 SGHTS and CDR2 YDEGEE. DNA for the CDR3: TGTGCCAGCAGCTTGGGGAACTCTGGGGCCAACGTCCTGACTTTC. This codes for CASSLGNSGANVLTF.

In its sample, this clonotype was seen a few times. This chain links TRBV20-1 with TRBJ2-5; D not resolved. The length of the CDR3 is 12 residues. V shed 5 bases and J shed 5 bases, with 12 bases lying between them. Germline V gives CDR1 DFQATT, CDR2 SNEGSKA (reference sequence). The CDR3 region is CSAPQVGETQYF. For the CDR3, the DNA is TGCAGTGCTCCACAAGTAGGGGAGACCCAGTACTTC.